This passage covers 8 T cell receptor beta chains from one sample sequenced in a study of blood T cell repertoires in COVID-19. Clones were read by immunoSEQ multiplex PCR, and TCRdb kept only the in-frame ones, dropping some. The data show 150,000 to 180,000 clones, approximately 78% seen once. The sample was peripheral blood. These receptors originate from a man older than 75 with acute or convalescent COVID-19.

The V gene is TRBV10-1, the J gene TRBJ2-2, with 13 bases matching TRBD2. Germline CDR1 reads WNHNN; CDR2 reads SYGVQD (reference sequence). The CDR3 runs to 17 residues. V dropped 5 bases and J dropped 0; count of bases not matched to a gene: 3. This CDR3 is CASSPLAGGPNTGELFF. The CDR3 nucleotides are TGCGCCAGCAGTCCACTAGCGGGGGGGCCGAACACCGGGGAGCTGTTTTTT.

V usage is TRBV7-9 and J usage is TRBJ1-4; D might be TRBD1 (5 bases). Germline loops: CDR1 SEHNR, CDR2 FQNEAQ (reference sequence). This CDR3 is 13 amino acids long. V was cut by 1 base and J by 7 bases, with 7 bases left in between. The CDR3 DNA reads TGTGCCAGCAGCTTAGGACAGTTTGAAAAACTGTTTTTT. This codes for CASSLGQFEKLFF.

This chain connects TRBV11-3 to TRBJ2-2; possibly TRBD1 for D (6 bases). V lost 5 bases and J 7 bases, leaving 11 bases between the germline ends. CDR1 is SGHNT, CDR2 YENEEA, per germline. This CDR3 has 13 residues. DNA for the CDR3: TGTGCCAGCAGCGTGGACAGCCTCGGGGAGCTGTTTTTT. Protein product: CASSVDSLGELFF.

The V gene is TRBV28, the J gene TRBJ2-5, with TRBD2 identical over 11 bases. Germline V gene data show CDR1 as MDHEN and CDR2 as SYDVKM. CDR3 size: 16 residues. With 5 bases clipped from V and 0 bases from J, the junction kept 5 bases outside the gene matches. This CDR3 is CASSGRLAGNQETQYF. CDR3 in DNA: TGTGCCAGCAGTGGGAGACTAGCGGGGAACCAAGAGACCCAGTACTTC. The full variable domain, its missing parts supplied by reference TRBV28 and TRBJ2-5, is DVKVTQSSRYLVKRTGEKVFLECVQDMDHENMFWYRQDPGLGLRLIYFSYDVKMKEKGDIPEGYSVSREKKERFSLILESASTNQTSMYLCASSGRLAGNQETQYFGPGTRLLVL.

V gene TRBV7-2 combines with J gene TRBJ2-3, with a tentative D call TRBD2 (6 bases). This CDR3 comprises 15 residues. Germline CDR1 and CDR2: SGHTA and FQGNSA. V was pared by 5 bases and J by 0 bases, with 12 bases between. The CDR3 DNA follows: TGTGCCAGCAGCCTGAGCGGGCCGAGCACAGATACGCAGTATTTT. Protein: CASSLSGPSTDTQYF.

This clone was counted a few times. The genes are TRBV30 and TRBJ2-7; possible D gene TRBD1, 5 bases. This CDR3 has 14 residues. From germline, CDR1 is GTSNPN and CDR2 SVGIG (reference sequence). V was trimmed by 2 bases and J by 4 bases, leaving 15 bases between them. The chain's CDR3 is CAWSPSAGFYEQYF. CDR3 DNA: TGTGCCTGGAGTCCCAGCGCAGGGTTTTACGAGCAGTACTTC.

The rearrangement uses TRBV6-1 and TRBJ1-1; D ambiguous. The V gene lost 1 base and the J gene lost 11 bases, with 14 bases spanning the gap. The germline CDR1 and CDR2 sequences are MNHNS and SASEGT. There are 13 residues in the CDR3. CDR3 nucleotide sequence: TGTGCCAGCAGTGAAGTCGGAACAGCGGTGGCTTTCTTT. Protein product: CASSEVGTAVAFF.

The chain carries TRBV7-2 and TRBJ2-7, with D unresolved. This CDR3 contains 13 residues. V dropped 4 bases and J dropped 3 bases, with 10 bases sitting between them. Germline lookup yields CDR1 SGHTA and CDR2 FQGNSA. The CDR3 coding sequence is TGTGCCAGCAGCTCTAGTGAAATCTACGAGCAGTACTTC. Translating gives CASSSSEIYEQYF.